Shown below are 2 T cell receptor beta chains from a single sample sequenced in a study of cytomegalovirus exposure and HLA in healthy donors. Both 60 Vbeta primers and 13 Jbeta primers went into the PCR. Assay used: immunoSEQ multiplex PCR; TCRdb lists only in-frame clones, some missing. The sample includes about 70,000 clones. Source material: PBMCs. These receptors originate from a female donor in good health and CMV-seropositive.

This sequence joins TRBV7-9 and TRBJ2-1, with D tentatively TRBD1 (5 bases). The CDR3 is 14 amino acids. Per the germline V gene, CDR1 is SEHNR and CDR2 is FQNEAQ (reference sequence). V lost 5 bases to trimming and J lost 3 bases, with 11 bases between them. CDR3 region: CASSRGDSYNEQFF. CDR3 coding DNA: TGTGCCAGCAGCCGAGGTGACAGCTACAATGAGCAGTTCTTC.

On this clone: At one end the junction does not follow the germline gene, possibly because of a read error. The chain recombines TRBV14 with TRBJ1-1, with 8 bases aligning to TRBD1. The CDR3 length is 12 residues. CDR1 and CDR2 from the germline V gene are SGHDN and FVKESK. CDR3 protein: CASSKDRGEAFF. In nucleotides, the CDR3 is TGTGCCAGCAGCAAAGACAGGGGTGAAGCTTTCTTT.